Below, 20 T cell receptor beta chains from the same sample are listed, as sequenced in a study of blood T cell repertoires in COVID-19. Some clones are missing from TCRdb's copy, which holds only in-frame ones; the method was immunoSEQ multiplex PCR. The sample records some 270,000 clones, about 89% being singletons. The sample consisted of PBMCs or T cells enriched from blood (not recorded which). These TCRs come from a woman between 40 and 50 years old who had recovered from COVID-19.

The CDR3 protein is CATSLNLGGTEAFF. The CDR3 nucleotides read TGTGCCACCAGCCTTAATCTGGGGGGAACTGAAGCTTTCTTT. The V gene is TRBV15, the J gene TRBJ1-1, with D possibly being TRBD1 (5 bases). Germline assignment: CDR1 LNHNV and CDR2 YYDKDF (reference sequence). The CDR3 loop spans 14 amino acids. Trimming stripped 5 bases from V and 5 bases from J, with 15 bases between. The whole variable domain, filled in from reference TRBV15 and TRBJ1-1, reads DAMVIQNPRYQVTQFGKPVTLSCSQTLNHNVMYWYQQKSSQAPKLLFHYYDKDFNNEADTPDNFQSRRPNTSFCFLDIRSPGLGDTAMYLCATSLNLGGTEAFFGQGTRLTVV.

The gene calls are TRBV9 and TRBJ2-2; D perhaps matches TRBD2 (5 bases). The CDR3 covers 14 residues. The V end lost 0 bases, the J end lost 6 bases, and 9 bases lay between the germline ends. Germline V gene lookup returns CDR1 SGDLS and CDR2 YYNGEE. The DNA for the CDR3 is TGTGCCAGCAGCGTAGCTCCTAGCCCCGGGGAGCTGTTTTTT. Its protein is CASSVAPSPGELFF.

The chain carries TRBV11-2 and TRBJ2-7; 12 bases are shared with TRBD2. The germline V gene encodes CDR1 SGHAT and CDR2 FQNNGV. V lost 4 bases and J lost 7; bases outside the gene matches: 5. CDR3 size: 14 residues. This CDR3 reads CASSSQTSGSEQYF. CDR3 DNA: TGTGCCAGCAGCTCCCAGACTAGCGGGAGTGAGCAGTACTTC.

The rearrangement uses TRBV30 and TRBJ1-1, with D possibly being TRBD1 (6 bases). V was pared by 1 base and J by 6 bases, with 18 bases between. CDR1 and CDR2 (germline): GTSNPN, SVGIG (reference sequence). This CDR3 is built from 15 residues. The CDR3 DNA follows: TGTGCCTGGAGTGAGAGACAACAGGGCGGCTCTGAAGCTTTCTTT. This gives the protein CAWSERQQGGSEAFF.

With regard to this clone: One junction end disagrees with the germline gene, perhaps due to a read error. Other DNA sequences within the sample encode an identical CDR3. The chain is built from TRBV5-1 and TRBJ2-3; 8 nucleotides align to TRBD2. CDR1 and CDR2 (germline): SGHRS, YFSETQ. This CDR3 comprises 14 residues. The DNA of the CDR3 is TGCGCCAGCAGCTTGGGGACTAGCACGGATACGCAGTATTTT. Its translation is CASSLGTSTDTQYF.

The CDR3 loop reads CAWRGRGRDYSGANVLTF. In nucleotides, the CDR3 is TGTGCCTGGAGAGGGCGGGGCAGGGATTATTCTGGGGCCAACGTCCTGACTTTC. V is TRBV30 and J is TRBJ2-6, with D perhaps matching TRBD2 (6 bases). Looked up from germline, CDR1 is GTSNPN and CDR2 is SVGIG (reference sequence). Trimming removed 3 bases from V and 1 base from J, with 19 bases in between. The CDR3 covers 18 residues.

The genes are TRBV18 and TRBJ1-3, with TRBD1 identical over 8 bases. The CDR3 has 18 residues. The V gene's germline CDR1 is KGHSH and CDR2 LQKENI. J lost 0 bases, V lost 6 bases, and 13 bases had no gene match. The CDR3 protein is CASSAGTGRLYSGNTIYF. CDR3 in DNA: TGTGCCAGCTCGGCCGGGACAGGTCGTCTTTACTCTGGAAACACCATATATTTT.

Comment on this clone: Compared with germline, one end of the junction differs, possibly owing to a read error. V and J are TRBV7-9 and TRBJ2-7; 9 bases align to TRBD1. Germline assignment: CDR1 SEHNR and CDR2 FQNEAQ (reference sequence). The CDR3 spans 15 residues. The CDR3 nucleotides read TGTGCCAGCAGCCTCTCCGGGACAGGGACCTACGGGCAGTACTTC. It is translated as CASSLSGTGTYGQYF.

The chain couples TRBV5-1 to TRBJ1-4, with D tentatively TRBD1 (5 bases). The V and J ends lost 5 bases and 6 bases respectively, with 17 bases between them. Germline values: CDR1 SGHRS, CDR2 YFSETQ. CDR3 size: 15 residues. The CDR3 DNA follows: TGCGCCAGCAGTCTCACAGGTCTTCCCCATGAAAAACTGTTTTTT. Translation: CASSLTGLPHEKLFF.

The chain carries TRBV4-1 and TRBJ1-4; 7 positions agree with TRBD1. The CDR3 contains 14 residues. J lost 8 bases, V lost 6 bases, and 9 bases had no gene match. The germline V gene has CDR1 MGHRA and CDR2 YSYEKL. CDR3 coding DNA: TGCGCCAGCAGTTCCCGGGACAGAGCAGAAAAACTGTTTTTT. Translated: CASSSRDRAEKLFF.

The chain carries TRBV7-2 and TRBJ2-1; 11 nucleotides align to TRBD2. Trimming took 5 bases from V and 9 from J; bases not matched to a gene: 9. In germline, CDR1 is SGHTA, CDR2 FQGNSA. CDR3 length: 15 residues. This CDR3 reads CASSPTSGSVSEQFF. CDR3 nucleotides: TGTGCCAGCAGCCCAACTAGCGGGAGTGTGAGTGAGCAGTTCTTC.

The rearrangement links TRBV5-1 to TRBJ2-7, with 7 bases fitting TRBD1. J lost 4 bases, V lost 2 bases, and 12 bases had no gene match. CDR3 length: 16 residues. The germline CDR1 and CDR2 sequences are SGHRS and YFSETQ. CDR3 region: CASSFTPGQIIYEQYF. The CDR3 coding sequence is TGCGCCAGCAGCTTCACACCGGGACAGATTATTTACGAGCAGTACTTC.

This chain uses TRBV6-5 with TRBJ1-1, with 10 nucleotides matching TRBD1. Germline CDR1 is MNHEY and CDR2 is SVGAGI. The V gene end was trimmed by 8 bases and the J gene end by 8 bases; junction bases not matched to a gene: 2. The CDR3 length is 11 residues. CDR3 nucleotide sequence: TGTGCCAGCGACAGGGGGCACGAAGCTTTCTTT. It translates to CASDRGHEAFF.

Only one count was recorded for this clone. The chain combines TRBV7-2 with TRBJ1-4; 7 positions match TRBD1. Germline-derived CDR1 and CDR2 are SGHTA and FQGNSA. The CDR3 length is 15 residues. The V gene end was trimmed by 2 bases and the J gene end by 5 bases; junction bases not matched to a gene: 5. This CDR3 reads CASSLMTGINEKLFF. The DNA of the CDR3 is TGTGCCAGCAGCTTAATGACAGGGATAAATGAAAAACTGTTTTTT.

The chain carries TRBV7-2 and TRBJ2-4; TRBD2 agrees at 13 bases. Germline V gene lookup returns CDR1 SGHTA and CDR2 FQGNSA. CDR3 length: 14 amino acids. V lost 5 bases, J lost 9 bases, and 4 bases stayed unmatched. CDR3 in amino acids: CASSPLAGGVIQYF. CDR3 sequence (DNA): TGTGCCAGCAGCCCACTAGCGGGAGGGGTCATTCAGTACTTC.

In this sample, this clone turned up once. The chain has TRBV19 and TRBJ1-5; D uncertain. The V gene's germline CDR1 is LNHDA and CDR2 SQIVND (reference sequence). The CDR3 contains 15 residues. V lost 1 base, J lost 3 bases, and 10 bases lay in between. The CDR3 here is CASSIVGRVNQPQHF. CDR3 nucleotides: TGTGCCAGTAGTATAGTAGGGCGGGTCAATCAGCCCCAGCATTTT.

The chain is built from TRBV15 and TRBJ1-5; D may be TRBD1 (6 bases). The CDR3 is 13 residues long. CDR1 and CDR2 from the germline V gene are LNHNV and YYDKDF (reference sequence). Trimming removed 5 bases from V and 5 bases from J, with 10 bases in between. CDR3 residues: CATSQGIDQPQHF. The CDR3 nucleotides are TGTGCCACCAGCCAGGGGATAGATCAGCCCCAGCATTTT.

This clone was observed a few times. This chain uses TRBV5-1 with TRBJ2-3; 10 bases are shared with TRBD2. This CDR3 has 16 amino acids. CDR1 and CDR2 from the germline V gene are SGHRS and YFSETQ. Trimming removed 2 bases from V and 4 bases from J; junction bases left unmatched: 7. CDR3 protein: CASSLGLAGEADTQYF. In nucleotides, the CDR3 is TGCGCCAGCAGCTTAGGGCTAGCGGGAGAGGCAGATACGCAGTATTTT.

The chain employs TRBV27 and TRBJ2-5; a possible D gene is TRBD2 (6 bases). V lost 7 bases, J lost 5 bases, and 14 bases lay in between. The CDR3 is 13 residues long. Germline V gene lookup returns CDR1 MNHEY and CDR2 SMNVEV (reference sequence). As DNA, the CDR3 is TGTGCCAGCAAGTCCCATGCGGGGGAGACCCAGTACTTC. Translated, it gives CASKSHAGETQYF.

This rearrangement joins TRBV5-4 to TRBJ2-5; D may be TRBD1 (5 bases). The CDR3 is 16 residues long. Germline-derived CDR1 and CDR2 are SGHNT and YYREEE (reference sequence). V was shortened by 3 bases and J by 2 bases, with 17 bases between the two germline ends. The CDR3 DNA reads TGTGCCAGCAGCTCCAAAGTAGGGGCCCAACAAGAGACCCAGTACTTC. Its protein product is CASSSKVGAQQETQYF. Combining the CDR3 with reference TRBV5-4 and TRBJ2-5 gives the whole variable domain ETGVTQSPTHLIKTRGQQVTLRCSSQSGHNTVSWYQQALGQGPQFIFQYYREEENGRGNFPPRFSGLQFPNYSSELNVNALELDDSALYLCASSSKVGAQQETQYFGPGTRLLVL.